The TCR beta chain described here comes from a study of T-cell reconstitution after alpha-beta-depleted transplantation in children. Findings of the study overall: Several patients had high TCRbeta diversity at day 60; it came from surviving recipient T cells and thymic progenitors. Several hundred rapidly expanded clones from non-depleted graft cells reportedly supplied alpha-beta T cells about two months post-transplant. At the one-year point after transplant, T-cell counts and TCRbeta diversity were found to come mostly from T cells that had been newly produced.

In this sample, this clonotype turned up many times. Its target is not known. Unique molecular identifiers were incorporated during preparation of the TCRbeta library. TCRdb processed the PCR reads anew with MiXCR; each CDR3 protein has one entry. The sample contains approximately 4,500 distinct CDR3 sequences, less than 30% of which appear only once. This material consisted of PBMCs, mostly from graft donor cells, taken 60 days after TCRalphabeta/CD19-depleted stem cell transplant. The source is a boy in the first two years of life who had a stem cell transplant for SCID, so the T cells may come from the graft donor.

The CDR3 coding sequence is TGTGCCAGCAGCCCCGGACTGATGAGCTCCTATAATTCACCCCTCCACTTT. As protein: CASSPGLMSSYNSPLHF. The rearrangement uses TRBV7-3 and TRBJ1-6, with D unresolved. Per the germline V gene, CDR1 is SGHTA and CDR2 is FQGTGA. Between the trimmed V and J ends, which lost 5 bases and 0 bases, there was a span of 14 bases. The CDR3 runs to 17 residues.